One sample yielded the 13 T cell receptor beta chains listed below, sequenced in a study of identical twins. Each CDR3 protein is one row after TCRdb ran MiXCR on the 5' RACE reads. The repertoire includes roughly 250,000 distinct CDR3 sequences, roughly an eighth of them detected once, and 8.8% sits in the top ten. Sequencing input: memory (CD45RO+) T cells sorted from blood. These receptor sequences come from a woman aged 18-30 years in good health.

This clonotype was observed a few times. The chain is built from TRBV6-2 or TRBV6-3 and TRBJ2-4; D not resolved. CDR1 is MNHEY, CDR2 SVGEGT, per germline. Trimming shortened V by 0 bases and J by 11 bases, and 8 bases separated the two germline ends. The length of the CDR3 is 12 residues. The chain's CDR3 is CASSYSLSFQYF. CDR3 DNA sequence: TGTGCCAGCAGTTACTCGCTCTCCTTTCAGTACTTC.

The V and J genes are TRBV20-1 and TRBJ2-1, with 8 bases matching TRBD1. CDR3 length: 14 amino acids. With 6 bases clipped from V and 0 bases from J, the junction kept 4 bases outside the gene matches. Germline V gene lookup returns CDR1 DFQATT and CDR2 SNEGSKA (reference sequence). This CDR3 reads CSAIDRGSYNEQFF. The CDR3 DNA sequence: TGCAGTGCCATCGACAGGGGCTCCTACAATGAGCAGTTCTTC.

This clonotype counts as medium-sized. This chain connects TRBV5-1 to TRBJ2-1; 8 positions agree with TRBD1. Germline trimming cut 1 base from V and 1 base from J; bases unmatched to any gene: 1. Germline V CDR1 and CDR2: SGHRS, YFSETQ. The CDR3 covers 15 residues. CDR3: CASSLTGGSYNEQFF. The CDR3 bases are TGCGCCAGCAGCTTGACAGGGGGGTCCTACAATGAGCAGTTCTTC.

The chain recombines TRBV20-1 with TRBJ1-1; D is uncertain. Trimming removed 1 base at V and 5 bases at J, with 11 bases between. Germline assignment: CDR1 DFQATT and CDR2 SNEGSKA (reference sequence). This CDR3 comprises 13 residues. In nucleotides, the CDR3 is TGCAGTGCTAGAGTGGCAGGCCGGACTGAAGCTTTCTTT. Translating it yields CSARVAGRTEAFF.

This clonotype was recorded a few times. The chain carries TRBV5-1 and TRBJ2-5, with TRBD1 matching 8 bases. V gave up 0 bases and J gave up 2 bases; unmatched junction bases: 3. CDR1 and CDR2 from the germline V gene are SGHRS and YFSETQ. This CDR3 contains 15 residues. The CDR3 DNA sequence: TGCGCCAGCAGCTTGGTACAGGGGGGTCAAGAGACCCAGTACTTC. Translated: CASSLVQGGQETQYF.

Many counts were recorded for this clonotype. The chain uses TRBV14 and TRBJ2-6; D is unresolved. Trimming cost V 4 bases and J 3 bases, with 4 bases left between them. This CDR3 region has 13 residues. Germline V gives CDR1 SGHDN, CDR2 FVKESK. CDR3 sequence reads: CASSLVGANVLTF. CDR3 sequence (DNA): TGTGCCAGCAGCCTAGTTGGGGCCAACGTCCTGACTTTC. Supplemented by reference TRBV14 and TRBJ2-6, the full variable domain reads EAGVTQFPSHSVIEKGQTVTLRCDPISGHDNLYWYRRVMGKEIKFLLHFVKESKQDESGMPNNRFLAERTGGTYSTLKVQPAELEDSGVYFCASSLVGANVLTFGAGSRLTVL.

The rearrangement links TRBV6-1 to TRBJ1-2; D perhaps matches TRBD1 (5 bases). The CDR3 totals 15 residues. Germline CDR1 reads MNHNS; CDR2 reads SASEGT. V dropped 4 bases and J dropped 8 bases, with 20 bases sitting between them. The chain's CDR3 is CASSGKWASGMGYTF. The DNA of the CDR3 is TGTGCCAGCAGTGGAAAGTGGGCGTCAGGGATGGGCTACACCTTC.

J is TRBJ2-5 and V is TRBV5-1, with 13 bases lining up with TRBD2. There are 18 residues in the CDR3. V lost 4 bases to trimming and J lost 2 bases; unmatched junction nucleotides: 11. From germline, CDR1 is SGHRS and CDR2 YFSETQ. CDR3 residues: CASSTLAGGPGGQETQYF. CDR3 nucleotide sequence: TGCGCCAGCAGCACACTAGCGGGGGGGCCCGGTGGTCAAGAGACCCAGTACTTC.

The CDR3 here is CASSRQGNSGANVLTF. The CDR3 DNA sequence: TGTGCCAGCAGCCGGCAGGGGAACTCTGGGGCCAACGTCCTGACTTTC. J is TRBJ2-6 and V is TRBV7-9; a possible D gene is TRBD1 (6 bases). Deletions cut 5 bases from V and 0 bases from J, with 11 bases between. The CDR3 has 16 residues. Germline loops: CDR1 SEHNR, CDR2 FQNEAQ (reference sequence).

The chain carries TRBV15 and TRBJ2-7; 7 bases are shared with TRBD1. This CDR3 region has 14 residues. The trim removed 3 bases at V and 3 bases at J, leaving 5 bases unmatched. Germline loops: CDR1 LNHNV, CDR2 YYDKDF (reference sequence). CDR3 in amino acids: CATSRQTGSYEQYF. For the CDR3, the DNA is TGTGCCACCAGCAGGCAGACAGGGAGCTACGAGCAGTACTTC.

Only a few counts were recorded for this clonotype. The chain employs TRBV7-2 and TRBJ1-5, with D hard to call. The CDR3 spans 17 residues. Per germline, CDR1 SGHTA and CDR2 FQGNSA. With 4 bases removed from V and 7 bases from J, the gap between germline ends came to 23 bases. This chain's CDR3 is CASSSQASAWRAQPQHF. CDR3 bases: TGTGCCAGCAGCTCCCAAGCTTCGGCCTGGCGAGCACAGCCCCAGCATTTT.

This clonotype has ten or more counts. The V gene is TRBV15, the J gene TRBJ2-7, with D uncertain. The CDR3 has 12 residues. Germline CDR1 LNHNV, CDR2 YYDKDF (reference sequence). With 6 bases removed from V and 0 bases from J, the gap between germline ends came to 6 bases. This chain's CDR3 is CATSQISYEQYF. DNA for the CDR3: TGTGCCACCAGTCAAATCTCCTACGAGCAGTACTTC.

There are a few counts of this clonotype. The chain links TRBV20-1 to TRBJ2-3; 10 positions agree with TRBD2. This CDR3 has 14 residues. Germline CDR1 reads DFQATT; CDR2 reads SNEGSKA (reference sequence). The V gene end was trimmed by 5 bases and the J gene end by 0 bases; junction bases not matched to a gene: 2. The CDR3 bases are TGCAGTGCTTCGGGACTAGCGAGCACAGATACGCAGTATTTT. Amino acids: CSASGLASTDTQYF.